This T cell receptor (beta chain) originates from a study of blood T cell repertoires in COVID-19. Background on the study: Donors in the United States, Italy and Spain gave samples during acute or convalescent COVID-19.

Here immunoSEQ multiplex PCR was the method, and the copy in TCRdb shows in-frame clones only, minus some. The table lists 95,000 or so clones, roughly 76% of them singletons, with more than 4% in the top ten. The CDR3 consists of 16 residues. Trimming took off 0 bases at V and 7 bases at J, with 15 bases between the two ends. CDR1 is LGHDT, CDR2 YNNKEL, per germline (reference sequence). This chain links TRBV3-1 (or the pseudogene TRBV3-2) with TRBJ1-4; D is possibly TRBD1 (5 bases). This TCR was recovered from a man of 80 years or more with COVID-19, enrolled during active disease. Sequencing used peripheral blood. CDR3 residues: CASSQELSGGTEKLFF. CDR3 bases: TGTGCCAGCAGCCAAGAATTGTCCGGGGGTACTGAAAAACTGTTTTTT.